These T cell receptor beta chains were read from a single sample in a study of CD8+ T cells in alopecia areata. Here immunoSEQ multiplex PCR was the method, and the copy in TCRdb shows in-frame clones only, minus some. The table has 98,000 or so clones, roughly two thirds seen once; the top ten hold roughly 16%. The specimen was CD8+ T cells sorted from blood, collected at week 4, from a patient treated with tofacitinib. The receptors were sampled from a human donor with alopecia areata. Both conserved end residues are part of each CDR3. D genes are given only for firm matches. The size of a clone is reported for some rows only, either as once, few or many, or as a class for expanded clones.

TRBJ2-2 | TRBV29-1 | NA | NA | CSVALGVSDTGELFF | TGCAGCGTCGCTCTGGGGGTTTCTGACACCGGGGAGCTGTTTTTT
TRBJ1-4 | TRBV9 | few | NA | CASSVDGQFNEKLFF | TGTGCCAGCAGCGTAGATGGGCAGTTTAATGAAAAACTGTTTTTT
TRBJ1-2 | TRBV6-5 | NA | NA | CASSYSWQSRYGYTF | TGTGCCAGCAGTTACTCGTGGCAGTCACGGTATGGCTACACCTTC
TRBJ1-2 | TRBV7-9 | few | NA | CASSLAWGHYGYTF | TGTGCCAGCAGCTTAGCATGGGGGCACTATGGCTACACCTTC
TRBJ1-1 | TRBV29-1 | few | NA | CSVQGGWKDTEAFF | TGCAGCGTCCAAGGGGGTTGGAAGGACACTGAAGCTTTCTTT
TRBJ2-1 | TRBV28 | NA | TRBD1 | CASSRQGYNEQFF | TGTGCCAGCAGTAGACAGGGATACAATGAGCAGTTCTTC
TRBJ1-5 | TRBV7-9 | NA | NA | CASSLDSLNQPQHF | TGTGCCAGCAGCTTAGACAGCCTCAATCAGCCCCAGCATTTT
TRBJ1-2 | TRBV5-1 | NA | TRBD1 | CASSSRDRGLPRDGYTF | TGCGCCAGCAGCTCCCGGGACAGGGGGCTGCCTAGGGATGGCTACACCTTC
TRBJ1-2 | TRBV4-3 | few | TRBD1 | CASSQEGQGMSYGYTF | TGCGCCAGCAGCCAAGAGGGACAGGGCATGAGCTATGGCTACACCTTC
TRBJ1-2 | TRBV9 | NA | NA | CASSVWDGNYGYTF | TGTGCCAGCAGCGTATGGGACGGTAACTATGGCTACACCTTC
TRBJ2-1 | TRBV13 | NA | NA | CASSLAGEGYNEQFF | TGTGCCAGCAGCTTAGCGGGAGAAGGGTACAATGAGCAGTTCTTC
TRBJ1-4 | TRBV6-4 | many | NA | CASSLSAALGEKLFF | TGTGCCAGCAGTTTATCAGCAGCCCTGGGTGAAAAACTGTTTTTT
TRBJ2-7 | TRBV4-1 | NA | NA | CASSQEQVYEQYF | TGCGCCAGCAGCCAAGAGCAGGTCTACGAGCAGTACTTC
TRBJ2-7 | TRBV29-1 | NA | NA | CSVGDGTAYEQYF | TGCAGCGTTGGGGACGGGACGGCATACGAGCAGTACTTC